This T cell receptor (beta chain) was obtained from a study of T cells in Graves' hyperthyroidism and ophthalmopathy. Findings and limits, study-wide: A 13 V-J signature model discriminated ophthalmopathy versus stable hyperthyroidism.

At least ten counts were recorded for this clonotype. Its antigen is undetermined. The CDR3 loop spans 13 amino acids. The ends were cut back, 3 bases at V and 8 bases at J, with 10 bases in the middle. Germline CDR1 and CDR2: SEHNR and FQNEAQ (reference sequence). Amplification yielded TCR beta CDR3 regions, with RNA transcripts as the source. In the first-round RT-PCR of the TCR CDR3, the HTBI primer set was used. Each CDR3 protein gets one entry after TCRdb re-called the multiplex PCR reads with MiXCR. The sample shows about 660,000 distinct CDR3 sequences, less than 45% of them seen only once. The V call is TRBV7-9, the J call TRBJ1-4, with D possibly TRBD1 on 6 matching bases. The origin of this receptor is an adult man with Graves' disease, either hyperthyroidism or ophthalmopathy (not recorded which). Sequencing was done on a sample of peripheral blood or thyroid tissue (not recorded which). DNA for the CDR3: TGTGCCAGCAGCTTTTACAGGGAGGAAAAACTGTTTTTT. Translated: CASSFYREEKLFF. The full variable domain, completed using reference TRBV7-9 and TRBJ1-4, is DTGVSQNPRHKITKRGQNVTFRCDPISEHNRLYWYRQTLGQGPEFLTYFQNEAQLEKSRLLSDRFSAERPKGSFSTLEIQRTEQGDSAMYLCASSFYREEKLFFGSGTQLSVL.